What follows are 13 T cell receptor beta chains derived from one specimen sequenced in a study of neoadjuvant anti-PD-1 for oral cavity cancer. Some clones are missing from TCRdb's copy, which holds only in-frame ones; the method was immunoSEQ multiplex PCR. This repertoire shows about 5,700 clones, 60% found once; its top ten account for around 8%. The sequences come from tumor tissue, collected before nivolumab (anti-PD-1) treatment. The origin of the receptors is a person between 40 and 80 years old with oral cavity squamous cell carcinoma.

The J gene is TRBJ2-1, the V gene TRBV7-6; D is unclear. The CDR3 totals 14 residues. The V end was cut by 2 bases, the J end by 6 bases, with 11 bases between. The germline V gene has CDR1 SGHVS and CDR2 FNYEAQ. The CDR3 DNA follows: TGTGCCAGCAGCTTAAGTTTGGCTCCCAATGAGCAGTTCTTC. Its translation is CASSLSLAPNEQFF.

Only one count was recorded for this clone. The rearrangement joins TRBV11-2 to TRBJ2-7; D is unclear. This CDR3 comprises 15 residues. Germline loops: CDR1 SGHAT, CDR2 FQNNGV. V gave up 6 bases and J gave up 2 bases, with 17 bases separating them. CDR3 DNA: TGTGCCAGCAGTCTACCACCGGGTACTACCTACGAGCAGTACTTC. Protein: CASSLPPGTTYEQYF.

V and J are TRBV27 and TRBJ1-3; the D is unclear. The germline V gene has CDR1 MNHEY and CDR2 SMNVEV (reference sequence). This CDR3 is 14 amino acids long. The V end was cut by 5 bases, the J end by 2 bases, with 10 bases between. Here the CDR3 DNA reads TGTGCCAGCAGTCCGAACACTGCTGGAAACACCATATATTTT. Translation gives CASSPNTAGNTIYF.

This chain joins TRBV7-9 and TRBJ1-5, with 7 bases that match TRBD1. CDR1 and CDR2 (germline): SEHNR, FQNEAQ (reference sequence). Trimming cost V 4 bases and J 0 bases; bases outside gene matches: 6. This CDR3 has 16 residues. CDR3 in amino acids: CASSSYRGHSNQPQHF. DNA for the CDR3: TGTGCCAGCAGCTCCTACAGGGGACATAGCAATCAGCCCCAGCATTTT.

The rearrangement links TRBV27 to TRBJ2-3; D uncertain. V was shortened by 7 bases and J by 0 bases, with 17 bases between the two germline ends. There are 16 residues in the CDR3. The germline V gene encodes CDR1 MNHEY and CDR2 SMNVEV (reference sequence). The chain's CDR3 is CASTPGAASSTDTQYF. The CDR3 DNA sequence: TGTGCCAGCACCCCCGGCGCCGCCTCTAGCACAGATACGCAGTATTTT.

The CDR3 DNA reads as TGCAGCGTCTCCGCCTTGGGAGGGGCTGGAAACACCATATATTTT. Amino acid sequence: CSVSALGGAGNTIYF. This chain connects TRBV29-1 to TRBJ1-3; D is possibly TRBD1 (5 bases). The CDR3 runs to 15 residues. The V and J ends lost 6 bases and 2 bases respectively, with 17 bases between them. Germline CDR1 SQVTM, CDR2 ANQGSEA.

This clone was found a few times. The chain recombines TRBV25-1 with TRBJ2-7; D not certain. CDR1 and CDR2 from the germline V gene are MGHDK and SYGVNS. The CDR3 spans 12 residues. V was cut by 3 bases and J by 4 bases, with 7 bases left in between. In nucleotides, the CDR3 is TGTGCCAGCAGTGACTTAGGATACGAGCAGTACTTC. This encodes CASSDLGYEQYF.

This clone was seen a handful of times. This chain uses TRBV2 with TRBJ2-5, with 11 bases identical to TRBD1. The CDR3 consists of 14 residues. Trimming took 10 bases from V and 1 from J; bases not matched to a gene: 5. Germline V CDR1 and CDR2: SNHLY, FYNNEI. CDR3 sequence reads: CATRTGGPQETQYF. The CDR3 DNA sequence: TGTGCCACCAGGACAGGGGGCCCCCAAGAGACCCAGTACTTC.

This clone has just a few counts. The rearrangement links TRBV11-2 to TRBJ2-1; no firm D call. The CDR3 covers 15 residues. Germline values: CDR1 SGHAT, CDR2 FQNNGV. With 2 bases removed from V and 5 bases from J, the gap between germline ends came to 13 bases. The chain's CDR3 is CASSLSQPADNEQFF. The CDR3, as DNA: TGTGCCAGCAGCTTAAGCCAGCCGGCCGACAATGAGCAGTTCTTC. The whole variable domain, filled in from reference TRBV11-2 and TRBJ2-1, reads EAGVAQSPRYKIIEKRQSVAFWCNPISGHATLYWYQQILGQGPKLLIQFQNNGVVDDSQLPKDRFSAERLKGVDSTLKIQPAKLEDSAVYLCASSLSQPADNEQFFGPGTRLTVL.

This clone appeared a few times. CDR3 bases: TGTGCCAGCAGCCGCAGTGGGACATTAACCTACGAGCAGTACTTC. It encodes CASSRSGTLTYEQYF. The genes are TRBV11-2 and TRBJ2-7; tentatively, D is TRBD1 (6 bases). CDR1 is SGHAT and CDR2 is FQNNGV in the germline V gene. The CDR3 has 15 amino acids. With 5 bases removed from V and 2 bases from J, the gap between germline ends came to 16 bases. The full variable domain, completed using reference TRBV11-2 and TRBJ2-7, is EAGVAQSPRYKIIEKRQSVAFWCNPISGHATLYWYQQILGQGPKLLIQFQNNGVVDDSQLPKDRFSAERLKGVDSTLKIQPAKLEDSAVYLCASSRSGTLTYEQYFGPGTRLTVT.

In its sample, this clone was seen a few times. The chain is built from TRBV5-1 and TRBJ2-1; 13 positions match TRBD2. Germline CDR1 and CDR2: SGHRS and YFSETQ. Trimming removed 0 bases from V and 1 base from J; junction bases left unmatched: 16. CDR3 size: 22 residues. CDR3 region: CASSLGRIGTSGVTDSYNEQFF. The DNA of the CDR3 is TGCGCCAGCAGCTTGGGTCGAATAGGGACTAGCGGGGTGACGGATTCCTACAATGAGCAGTTCTTC.

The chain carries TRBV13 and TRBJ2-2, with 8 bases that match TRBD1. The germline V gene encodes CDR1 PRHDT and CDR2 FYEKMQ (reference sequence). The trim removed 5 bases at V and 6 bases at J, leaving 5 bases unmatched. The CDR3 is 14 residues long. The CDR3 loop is CASSPGGWAGELFF. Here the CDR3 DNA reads TGTGCCAGCAGCCCAGGGGGCTGGGCCGGGGAGCTGTTTTTT.

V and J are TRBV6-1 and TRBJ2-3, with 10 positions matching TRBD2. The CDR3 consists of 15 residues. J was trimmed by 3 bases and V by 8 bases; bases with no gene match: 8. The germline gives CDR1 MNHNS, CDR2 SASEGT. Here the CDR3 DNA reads TGTGCCAGCGGGAGCGGGGGGGTTTCAACAGATACGCAGTATTTT. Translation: CASGSGGVSTDTQYF.